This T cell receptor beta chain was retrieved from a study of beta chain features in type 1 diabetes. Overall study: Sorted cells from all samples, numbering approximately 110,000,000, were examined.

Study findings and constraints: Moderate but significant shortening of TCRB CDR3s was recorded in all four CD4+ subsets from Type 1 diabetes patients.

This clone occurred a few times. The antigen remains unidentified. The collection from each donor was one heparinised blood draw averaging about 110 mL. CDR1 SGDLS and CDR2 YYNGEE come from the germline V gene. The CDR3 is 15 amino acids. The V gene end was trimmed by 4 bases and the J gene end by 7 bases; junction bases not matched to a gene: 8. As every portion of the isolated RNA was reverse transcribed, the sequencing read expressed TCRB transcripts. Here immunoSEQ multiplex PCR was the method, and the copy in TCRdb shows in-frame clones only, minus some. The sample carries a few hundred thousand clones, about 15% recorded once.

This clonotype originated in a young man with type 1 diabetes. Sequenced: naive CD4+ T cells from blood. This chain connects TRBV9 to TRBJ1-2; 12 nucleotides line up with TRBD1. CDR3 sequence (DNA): TGTGCCAGCAGCTTTGGGACAGGGGGCGAGGGTGGCTACACCTTC. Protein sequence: CASSFGTGGEGGYTF. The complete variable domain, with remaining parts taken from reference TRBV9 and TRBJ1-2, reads DSGVTQTPKHLITATGQRVTLRCSPRSGDLSVYWYQQSLDQGLQFLIQYYNGEERAKGNILERFSAQQFPDLHSELNLSSLELGDSALYFCASSFGTGGEGGYTFGSGTRLTVV.